The next 31 T cell receptor beta chains were all read from a single sample in a study of blood T cell repertoires in COVID-19. The data were produced by immunoSEQ multiplex PCR, yet TCRdb's version contains in-frame clones alone and is incomplete. The table lists roughly 200,000 clones, approximately 85% of them singletons. The source material was peripheral blood. These receptors all stem from a man aged 55 to 70 with acute or convalescent COVID-19.

This clone was recorded once. The chain uses TRBV19 and TRBJ1-5; D might be TRBD1 (6 bases). Germline CDR1 is LNHDA and CDR2 is SQIVND (reference sequence). The length of the CDR3 is 15 residues. With 5 bases removed from V and 6 bases from J, the gap between germline ends came to 17 bases. DNA of the CDR3: TGTGCCAGTAGTCTCGGGCAGGGGTACGCTCAGCCCCAGCATTTT. The encoded protein is CASSLGQGYAQPQHF.

The gene calls are TRBV5-1 and TRBJ2-5; the D gene is possibly TRBD2 (5 bases). Deletions cut 0 bases from V and 5 bases from J, with 17 bases between. CDR3 length: 16 residues. In germline, CDR1 is SGHRS, CDR2 YFSETQ. CDR3 sequence: CASSLEDSEVRETQYF. CDR3 in DNA: TGCGCCAGCAGCTTGGAGGATAGCGAGGTCCGGGAGACCCAGTACTTC. The full variable domain, its missing parts supplied by reference TRBV5-1 and TRBJ2-5, is KAGVTQTPRYLIKTRGQQVTLSCSPISGHRSVSWYQQTPGQGLQFLFEYFSETQRNKGNFPGRFSGRQFSNSRSEMNVSTLELGDSALYLCASSLEDSEVRETQYFGPGTRLLVL.

This clone occurred a few times. This chain connects TRBV6-2 or TRBV6-3 to TRBJ1-1; no clear D gene. Per germline, CDR1 MNHEY and CDR2 SVGEGT. Trimming took 6 bases from V and 4 from J, leaving 24 bases between them. There are 17 residues in the CDR3. CDR3 sequence: CASSRLDFGSLGTEAFF. CDR3 nucleotide sequence: TGTGCCAGCAGCAGACTTGACTTCGGTTCCCTGGGCACTGAAGCTTTCTTT.

V gene TRBV19 combines with J gene TRBJ1-4; maybe TRBD1 (5 bases). V gave up 0 bases and J gave up 7 bases, with 9 bases separating them. The CDR3 contains 14 residues. CDR1 and CDR2 (germline): LNHDA, SQIVND (reference sequence). CDR3 amino acids: CASSIDRQTEKLFF. The CDR3 DNA follows: TGTGCCAGTAGTATAGACCGACAGACTGAAAAACTGTTTTTT.

V and J are TRBV9 and TRBJ2-7, with D possibly being TRBD1 (6 bases). CDR3 size: 13 residues. Trimming removed 9 bases at V and 6 bases at J, with 19 bases between. From germline, CDR1 is SGDLS and CDR2 YYNGEE. The CDR3 region is CAIPAQGSCEQYF. The CDR3 bases are TGTGCCATCCCGGCCCAGGGGAGTTGCGAGCAGTACTTC.

The rearrangement links TRBV9 to TRBJ2-3, with a tentative D call TRBD1 (6 bases). CDR1 and CDR2 (germline): SGDLS, YYNGEE. V was pared by 0 bases and J by 4 bases, with 12 bases between. There are 15 residues in the CDR3. This chain's CDR3 is CASSVGGLSPDTQYF. The CDR3 DNA reads as TGTGCCAGCAGCGTAGGGGGGCTATCCCCAGATACGCAGTATTTT.

This chain uses TRBV5-4 with TRBJ1-1; 8 nucleotides agree with TRBD1. The J segment lost 1 base and the V segment lost 1 base, leaving 0 bases of the junction unmatched. The length of the CDR3 is 14 residues. Germline CDR1 SGHNT, CDR2 YYREEE (reference sequence). In nucleotides, the CDR3 is TGTGCCAGCAGCTTGCAGGGGGCGAACACTGAAGCTTTCTTT. Amino acids: CASSLQGANTEAFF.

The rearrangement uses TRBV27 and TRBJ2-6; 9 bases line up with TRBD1. Per germline, CDR1 MNHEY and CDR2 SMNVEV (reference sequence). Germline trimming cut 8 bases from V and 4 bases from J; bases unmatched to any gene: 9. This CDR3 contains 16 residues. Here the CDR3 DNA reads TGTGCCAGCGGGAGAGGGACAGGGCCCGGGGCCAACGTCCTGACTTTC. Amino acid sequence: CASGRGTGPGANVLTF.

The chain is built from TRBV5-1 and TRBJ2-3, with no clear D. Looked up from germline, CDR1 is SGHRS and CDR2 is YFSETQ. This CDR3 comprises 16 residues. V was shortened by 0 bases and J by 6 bases, with 17 bases between the two germline ends. CDR3 bases: TGCGCCAGCAGCTTGGGTCCATTTCCGGAGAAGGATACGCAGTATTTT. This translates into CASSLGPFPEKDTQYF.

The genes are TRBV5-1 and TRBJ2-3; 7 bases line up with TRBD1. Trimming took 1 base from V and 5 from J; bases not matched to a gene: 7. This CDR3 contains 15 residues. Germline V gene sequence: CDR1 SGHRS, CDR2 YFSETQ. CDR3 in amino acids: CASSLTGASVDTQYF. CDR3 DNA: TGCGCCAGCAGCTTGACAGGGGCTTCCGTAGATACGCAGTATTTT.

The chain carries TRBV3-1 (or the pseudogene TRBV3-2) and TRBJ2-3; 12 bases match TRBD2. This CDR3 contains 20 residues. V lost 2 bases, J lost 5 bases, and 17 bases stayed unmatched. The germline V gene encodes CDR1 LGHDT and CDR2 YNNKEL (reference sequence). Written as DNA, the CDR3 is TGTGCCAGCAGCCAACGAACTAGCGGGAGGCTCCTCGTTGGAGGAGATACGCAGTATTTT. Protein: CASSQRTSGRLLVGGDTQYF.

This chain connects TRBV19 to TRBJ2-1; TRBD2 aligns across 9 bases. The CDR3 extends over 21 amino acids. Germline CDR1 is LNHDA and CDR2 is SQIVND (reference sequence). Trimming cost V 8 bases and J 8 bases; bases outside gene matches: 31. CDR3 bases: TGTGCCAGTCAAAATTCGGGGGGTTATACGGGAGTAGCGGGAGTTTGGGATGAGCAGTTCTTC. It encodes CASQNSGGYTGVAGVWDEQFF.

The rearrangement links TRBV9 to TRBJ1-1; weak D call: TRBD1 (6 bases). CDR1 and CDR2 (germline): SGDLS, YYNGEE. The CDR3 loop spans 14 amino acids. The V gene lost 3 bases and the J gene lost 7 bases, with 16 bases spanning the gap. The DNA for the CDR3 is TGTGCCAGCAGCGGGCCCGACAGGAGACATGAAGCTTTCTTT. Protein product: CASSGPDRRHEAFF.

The J gene is TRBJ2-7, the V gene TRBV5-1, with 9 bases aligning to TRBD2. The CDR3 has 14 amino acids. The trim removed 4 bases at V and 2 bases at J, leaving 4 bases unmatched. CDR1 and CDR2 (germline): SGHRS, YFSETQ. The CDR3 spells CASSAGGDPYEQYF. CDR3 coding DNA: TGCGCCAGCAGCGCGGGGGGGGATCCCTACGAGCAGTACTTC.

V and J are TRBV2 and TRBJ2-5; D uncertain. Between the trimmed V and J ends, which lost 2 bases and 5 bases, there was a span of 15 bases. In germline, CDR1 is SNHLY, CDR2 FYNNEI. The CDR3 extends over 15 amino acids. CDR3 DNA: TGTGCCAGCAGTGAACACCCAGGAAGGTTGGAGACCCAGTACTTC. Translated, it gives CASSEHPGRLETQYF.

This clone was counted only a few times. The CDR3 DNA reads as TGTGCCAGCACGTGGTCAGGGATGAACACTGAAGCTTTCTTT. This codes for CASTWSGMNTEAFF. The chain employs TRBV6-5 and TRBJ1-1; D possibly corresponds to TRBD1 (5 bases). CDR3 length: 14 amino acids. V shed 7 bases and J shed 0 bases, with 12 bases lying between them. The germline gives CDR1 MNHEY, CDR2 SVGAGI.

V is TRBV28 and J is TRBJ2-2; TRBD2 is a possible D gene (5 bases). Trimming stripped 7 bases from V and 4 bases from J, with 16 bases between. Germline V lookup: CDR1 MDHEN, CDR2 SYDVKM. The CDR3 has 15 amino acids. CDR3 nucleotide sequence: TGTGCCAGCATCTTCCACCGGGGATTCACCGGGGAGCTGTTTTTT. The encoded protein is CASIFHRGFTGELFF.

The chain has TRBV15 and TRBJ2-1, with 7 nucleotides matching TRBD2. V shed 5 bases and J 4 bases; nucleotides not matched to a gene: 5. Germline lookup yields CDR1 LNHNV and CDR2 YYDKDF (reference sequence). The CDR3 sequence is 14 residues long. As DNA, the CDR3 is TGTGCCACCAGCGGAGTCGGGGGGTACAATGAGCAGTTCTTC. It encodes CATSGVGGYNEQFF.

The gene calls are TRBV3-1 (or the pseudogene TRBV3-2) and TRBJ2-2; maybe TRBD1 (6 bases). The CDR3 contains 15 residues. V was cut by 5 bases and J by 7 bases, with 17 bases left in between. Germline CDR1 reads LGHDT; CDR2 reads YNNKEL (reference sequence). CDR3 region: CASSSWTVNVGELFF. The CDR3 DNA reads as TGTGCCAGCAGCTCGTGGACAGTCAATGTCGGGGAGCTGTTTTTT.

A few counts support this clone. This chain links TRBV11-2 with TRBJ2-1; 10 bases agree with TRBD1. Germline V gene sequence: CDR1 SGHAT, CDR2 FQNNGV. The V segment lost 5 bases and the J segment 2 bases; nucleotides outside the gene matches: 9. CDR3 length: 17 amino acids. The CDR3 DNA reads as TGTGCCAGCAGCGCTCTCCCGGGGACAGGGGCCTACAATGAGCAGTTCTTC. Translating it yields CASSALPGTGAYNEQFF.

The chain combines TRBV28 with TRBJ1-5, with a weak D call TRBD1 (5 bases). Germline assignment: CDR1 MDHEN and CDR2 SYDVKM. The CDR3 totals 16 residues. V shed 6 bases and J shed 5 bases, with 20 bases lying between them. CDR3 bases: TGTGCCAGCAGACCTCCGGACATGCCTGGTGATCAGCCCCAGCATTTT. Residues: CASRPPDMPGDQPQHF.

The chain couples TRBV19 to TRBJ2-5, with TRBD2 matching 14 bases. The trim removed 5 bases at V and 4 bases at J, leaving 9 bases unmatched. Germline CDR1 is LNHDA and CDR2 is SQIVND (reference sequence). This CDR3 spans 17 amino acids. The CDR3, as DNA: TGTGCCAGTAGTCTAACTGGACTAGCGGGAGGCTCAGAGACCCAGTACTTC. Translated: CASSLTGLAGGSETQYF.

The chain joins TRBV7-8 to TRBJ1-6, with 11 bases fitting TRBD1. This CDR3 contains 16 residues. Germline CDR1 reads SGHVS; CDR2 reads FQNEAQ. Trimming cost V 1 base and J 6 bases; bases outside gene matches: 2. CDR3 bases: TGTGCCAGCAGCTTAGGGACAGGGGGCATTAATTCACCCCTCCACTTT. Its translation: CASSLGTGGINSPLHF.

V is TRBV3-1 (or the pseudogene TRBV3-2) and J is TRBJ2-1, with 7 nucleotides matching TRBD2. Germline CDR1 and CDR2: LGHDT and YNNKEL (reference sequence). V dropped 4 bases and J dropped 12; count of bases not matched to a gene: 6. The CDR3 is 12 residues long. DNA for the CDR3: TGTGCCAGCAGCCCGAGGGGCGGGAGGCAGTTCTTC. Its protein is CASSPRGGRQFF.

V gene TRBV30 combines with J gene TRBJ1-2; D is undetermined. The CDR3 sequence is 12 residues long. V lost 0 bases, J lost 7 bases, and 9 bases lay in between. The V gene's germline CDR1 is GTSNPN and CDR2 SVGIG (reference sequence). Written as DNA, the CDR3 is TGTGCCTGGAGTGTAAGGGCGGGTGGCTACACCTTC. This gives the protein CAWSVRAGGYTF.

The chain has TRBV3-1 (or the pseudogene TRBV3-2) and TRBJ2-7, with D possibly matching TRBD2 (6 bases). There are 15 residues in the CDR3. The V gene's germline CDR1 is LGHDT and CDR2 YNNKEL (reference sequence). The V end lost 4 bases, the J end lost 1 base, and 14 bases lay between the germline ends. Here the CDR3 DNA reads TGTGCCAGCAGCCGGGGGGACTTTTTTTCCTACGAGCAGTACTTC. Residues: CASSRGDFFSYEQYF.

In regard to this clone: At the DNA level, this CDR3 is encoded by other sequences in the same sample as well. CDR3 amino acids: CASSLSGSSYNEQFF. The CDR3 DNA sequence: TGTGCCAGCAGCTTATCCGGGAGCTCCTACAATGAGCAGTTCTTC. This chain links TRBV7-2 with TRBJ2-1; D might be TRBD2 (6 bases). V gave up 2 bases and J gave up 0 bases, with 8 bases separating them. Germline CDR1 reads SGHTA; CDR2 reads FQGNSA. The CDR3 length is 15 residues. Together with reference TRBV7-2 and TRBJ2-1, the CDR3 gives the full variable domain: GAGVSQSPSNKVTEKGKDVELRCDPISGHTALYWYRQSLGQGLEFLIYFQGNSAPDKSGLPSDRFSAERTGGSVSTLTIQRTQQEDSAVYLCASSLSGSSYNEQFFGPGTRLTVL.

The rearrangement links TRBV7-2 to TRBJ2-7; possibly TRBD1 for D (5 bases). V lost 0 bases to trimming and J lost 5 bases, with 17 bases between them. Germline-derived CDR1 and CDR2 are SGHTA and FQGNSA. CDR3 length equals 16 residues. CDR3 sequence: CASSLASSPGSHEQYF. For the CDR3, the DNA is TGTGCCAGCAGCTTAGCGAGTTCCCCAGGGTCCCACGAGCAGTACTTC.

This chain links TRBV7-9 with TRBJ2-1; 7 nucleotides agree with TRBD2. The CDR3 is made up of 17 amino acids. With V trimmed by 5 bases and J by 9 bases, 19 bases remained unmatched. CDR1 is SEHNR and CDR2 is FQNEAQ in the germline V gene (reference sequence). Here the CDR3 reads CASSPPSIGRAGSEQFF. The CDR3 bases are TGTGCCAGCAGCCCCCCTAGCATAGGGAGGGCCGGCAGTGAGCAGTTCTTC.

This rearrangement joins TRBV6-5 to TRBJ2-1; 12 bases are a match to TRBD2. CDR1 and CDR2 (germline): MNHEY, SVGAGI. The J segment lost 7 bases and the V segment lost 4 bases, leaving 5 bases of the junction unmatched. The CDR3 is made up of 15 amino acids. CDR3 region: CASSSASGRGNEQFF. The DNA of the CDR3 is TGTGCCAGCAGTTCAGCTAGCGGGAGGGGTAATGAGCAGTTCTTC.

This CDR3 reads CASSFHTSGSPDTQYF. Here the CDR3 DNA reads TGTGCCAGCAGCTTCCATACTAGCGGGAGCCCAGATACGCAGTATTTT. The chain couples TRBV11-3 to TRBJ2-3; 11 bases line up with TRBD2. Germline V gene data show CDR1 as SGHNT and CDR2 as YENEEA. V trimming: 3 bases; J trimming: 4 bases; junction bases outside the gene matches: 6. The CDR3 contains 16 residues.